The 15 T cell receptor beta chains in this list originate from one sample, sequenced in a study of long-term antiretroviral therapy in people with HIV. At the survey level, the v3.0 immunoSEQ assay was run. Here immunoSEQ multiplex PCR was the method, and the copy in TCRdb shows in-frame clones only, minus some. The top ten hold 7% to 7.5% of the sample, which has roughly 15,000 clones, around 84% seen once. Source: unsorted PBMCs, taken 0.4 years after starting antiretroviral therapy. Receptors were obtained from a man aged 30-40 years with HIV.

The DNA of the CDR3 is TGTGCCAGCTCACCGGGACAGGCAGAAAACGAGCAGTACTTC. Amino acid sequence: CASSPGQAENEQYF. The chain carries TRBV18 and TRBJ2-7; 8 bases map to TRBD1. This CDR3 is built from 14 residues. Trimming removed 3 bases from V and 5 bases from J; junction bases left unmatched: 6. Per the germline V gene, CDR1 is KGHSH and CDR2 is LQKENI.

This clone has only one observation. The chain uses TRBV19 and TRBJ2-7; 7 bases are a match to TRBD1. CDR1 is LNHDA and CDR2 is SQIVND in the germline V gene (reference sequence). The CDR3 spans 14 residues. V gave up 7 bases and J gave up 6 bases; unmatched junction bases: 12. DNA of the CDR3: TGTGCCAGTAAGGGTACAGGGGAACCAGGCGAGCAGTACTTC. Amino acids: CASKGTGEPGEQYF.

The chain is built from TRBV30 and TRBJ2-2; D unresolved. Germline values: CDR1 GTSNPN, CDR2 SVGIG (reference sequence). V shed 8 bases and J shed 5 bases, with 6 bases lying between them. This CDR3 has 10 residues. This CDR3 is CASETGELFF. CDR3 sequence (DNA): TGTGCCAGTGAGACCGGGGAGCTGTTTTTT. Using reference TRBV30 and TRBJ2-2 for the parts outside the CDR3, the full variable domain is SQTIHQWPATLVQPVGSPLSLECTVEGTSNPNLYWYRQAAGRGLQLLFYSVGIGQISSEVPQNLSASRPQDRQFILSSKKLLLSDSGFYLCASETGELFFGEGSRLTVL.

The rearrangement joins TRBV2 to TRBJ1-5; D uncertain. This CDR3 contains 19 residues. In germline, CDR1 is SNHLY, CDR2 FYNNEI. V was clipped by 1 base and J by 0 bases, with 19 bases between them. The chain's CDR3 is CASSEVPAGGAFSNQPQHF. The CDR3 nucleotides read TGTGCCAGCAGTGAAGTCCCAGCAGGCGGAGCTTTTAGCAATCAGCCCCAGCATTTT.

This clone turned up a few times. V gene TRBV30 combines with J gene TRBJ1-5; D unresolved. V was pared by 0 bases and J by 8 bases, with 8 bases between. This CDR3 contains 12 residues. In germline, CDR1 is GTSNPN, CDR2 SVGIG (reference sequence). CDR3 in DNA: TGTGCCTGGAGTGTAGGTCCTGAGCCCCAGCATTTT. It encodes CAWSVGPEPQHF.

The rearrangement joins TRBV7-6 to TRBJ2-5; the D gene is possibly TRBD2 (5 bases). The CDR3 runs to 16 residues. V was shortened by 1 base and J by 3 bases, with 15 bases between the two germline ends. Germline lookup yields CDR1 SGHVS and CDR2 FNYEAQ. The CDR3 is CASSLDSRGIKETQYF. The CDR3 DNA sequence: TGTGCCAGCAGCTTAGATTCGCGAGGGATCAAAGAGACCCAGTACTTC.

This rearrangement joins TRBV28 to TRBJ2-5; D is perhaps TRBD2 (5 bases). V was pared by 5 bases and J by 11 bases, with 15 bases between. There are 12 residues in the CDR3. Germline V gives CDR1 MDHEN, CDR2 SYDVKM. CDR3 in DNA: TGTGCCAGCAGTCTGAGGCCCCGGGGACAGTACTTC. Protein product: CASSLRPRGQYF.

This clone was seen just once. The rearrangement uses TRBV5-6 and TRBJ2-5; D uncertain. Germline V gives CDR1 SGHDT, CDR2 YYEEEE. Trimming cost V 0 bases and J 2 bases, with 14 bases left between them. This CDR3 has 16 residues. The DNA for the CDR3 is TGTGCCAGCAGCTTGGGTCATAGGCTTGGGCAAGAGACCCAGTACTTC. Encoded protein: CASSLGHRLGQETQYF.

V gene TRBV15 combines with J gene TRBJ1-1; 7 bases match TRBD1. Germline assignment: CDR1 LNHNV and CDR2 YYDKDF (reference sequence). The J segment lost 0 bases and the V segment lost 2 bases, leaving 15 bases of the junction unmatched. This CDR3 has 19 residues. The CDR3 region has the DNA TGTGCCACCAGCAGACTCCCGACAGGGAGGGGACTTATGAACACTGAAGCTTTCTTT. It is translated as CATSRLPTGRGLMNTEAFF.

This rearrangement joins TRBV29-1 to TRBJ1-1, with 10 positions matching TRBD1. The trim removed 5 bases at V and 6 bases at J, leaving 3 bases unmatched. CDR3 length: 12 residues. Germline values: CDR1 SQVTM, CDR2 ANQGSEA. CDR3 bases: TGCAGCGTTAGGGGACAGGGGCCTGAAGCTTTCTTT. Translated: CSVRGQGPEAFF.

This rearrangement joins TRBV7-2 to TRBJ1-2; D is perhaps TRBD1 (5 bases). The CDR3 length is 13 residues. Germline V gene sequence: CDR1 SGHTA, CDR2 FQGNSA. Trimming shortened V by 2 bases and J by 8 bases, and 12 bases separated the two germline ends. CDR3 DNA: TGTGCCAGCAGCTTATCAGGGAGTAGAGGCTACACCTTC. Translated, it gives CASSLSGSRGYTF.

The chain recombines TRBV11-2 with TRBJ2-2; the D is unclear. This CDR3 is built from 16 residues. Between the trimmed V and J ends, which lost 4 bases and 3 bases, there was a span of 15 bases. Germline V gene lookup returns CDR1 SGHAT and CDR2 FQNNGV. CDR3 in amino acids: CASSSLLAEHTGELFF. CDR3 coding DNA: TGTGCCAGCAGCTCCCTTTTGGCAGAGCACACCGGGGAGCTGTTTTTT.

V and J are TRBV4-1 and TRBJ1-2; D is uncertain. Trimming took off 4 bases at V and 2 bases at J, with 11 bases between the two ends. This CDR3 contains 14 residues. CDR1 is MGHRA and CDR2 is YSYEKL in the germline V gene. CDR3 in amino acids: CASSPVRENYGYTF. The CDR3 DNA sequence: TGCGCCAGCAGCCCAGTTCGGGAAAACTATGGCTACACCTTC.

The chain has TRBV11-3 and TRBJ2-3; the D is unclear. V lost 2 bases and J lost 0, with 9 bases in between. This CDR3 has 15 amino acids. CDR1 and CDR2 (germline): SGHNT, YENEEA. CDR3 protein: CASSLLTDSTDTQYF. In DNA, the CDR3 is TGTGCCAGCAGCTTATTGACGGACAGCACAGATACGCAGTATTTT.

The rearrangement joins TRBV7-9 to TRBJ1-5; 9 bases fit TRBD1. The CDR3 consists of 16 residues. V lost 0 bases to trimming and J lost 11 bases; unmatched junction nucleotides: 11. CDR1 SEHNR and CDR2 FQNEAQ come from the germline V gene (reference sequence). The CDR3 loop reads CASSLARTGVAVTQHF. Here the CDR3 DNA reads TGTGCCAGCAGCTTAGCCCGGACAGGGGTCGCGGTTACCCAGCATTTT.